These 23 T cell receptor beta chains originate from one sample sequenced in a study of CD8 T cells in ankylosing spondylitis. Their target antigens are unknown. TCRdb called the 5' RACE reads again in MiXCR, with one record for every CDR3 protein. Of hundreds of thousands of distinct CDR3 sequences in the sample, about 10% were seen once. Findings of the study overall: A TCR beta motif of seven or eight highly homologous variants appeared characteristic of ankylosing spondylitis blood.

Sequencing used blood, either unsorted or a sorted T cell fraction (not recorded which). Every receptor here comes from a male donor with ankylosing spondylitis.

Only a few counts were recorded for this clonotype. This chain uses TRBV7-2 with TRBJ2-3, with D possibly being TRBD1 (5 bases). The CDR3 spans 15 residues. The ends were cut back, 6 bases at V and 2 bases at J, with 15 bases in the middle. Germline V lookup: CDR1 SGHTA, CDR2 FQGNSA. This CDR3 reads CASRMGRKNTDTQYF. The DNA for the CDR3 is TGTGCCAGCAGAATGGGGCGGAAAAACACAGATACGCAGTATTTT.

This clonotype was observed a few times. This sequence joins TRBV24-1 and TRBJ2-1; 11 bases align to TRBD2. The length of the CDR3 is 15 residues. Germline CDR1 and CDR2: KGHDR and SFDVKD. With V trimmed by 9 bases and J by 2 bases, 5 bases remained unmatched. CDR3 DNA sequence: TGTGCCACCGGAATGACTAGCGGGGCCTACAATGAGCAGTTCTTC. It codes for CATGMTSGAYNEQFF.

The chain joins TRBV20-1 to TRBJ1-5; maybe TRBD1 (6 bases). CDR1 and CDR2 (germline): DFQATT, SNEGSKA (reference sequence). V lost 6 bases, J lost 1 base, and 13 bases lay in between. CDR3 length: 14 residues. The CDR3 protein is CSAIGDISNQPQHF. CDR3 bases: TGCAGTGCCATAGGGGACATAAGCAATCAGCCCCAGCATTTT.

This clonotype was seen more than once but under ten times. V gene TRBV5-1 combines with J gene TRBJ2-5; D is unresolved. V lost 0 bases to trimming and J lost 5 bases, with 8 bases between them. Germline values: CDR1 SGHRS, CDR2 YFSETQ. The CDR3 is made up of 13 amino acids. The CDR3, as DNA: TGCGCCAGCAGCTTGGTCTGGCTGGAGACCCAGTACTTC. This gives the protein CASSLVWLETQYF.

This clonotype appeared many times. The V call is TRBV7-2, the J call TRBJ1-6, with 9 bases aligning to TRBD1. Germline assignment: CDR1 SGHTA and CDR2 FQGNSA. This CDR3 region has 14 residues. V was clipped by 5 bases and J by 10 bases; unmatched bases: 6. CDR3 nucleotides: TGTGCCAGCAGCCTACAGGGGGCTGGATCACCCCTCCACTTT. Translation gives CASSLQGAGSPLHF.

The chain recombines TRBV7-2 with TRBJ2-1, with 8 nucleotides matching TRBD1. In germline, CDR1 is SGHTA, CDR2 FQGNSA. CDR3 size: 15 residues. J was trimmed by 11 bases and V by 1 base; bases with no gene match: 10. CDR3 in amino acids: CASSLGSGGPSKQFF. The DNA for the CDR3 is TGTGCCAGCAGCTTAGGGTCAGGGGGCCCCTCTAAGCAGTTCTTC. Full variable domain (rest looked up from reference TRBV7-2 and TRBJ2-1): GAGVSQSPSNKVTEKGKDVELRCDPISGHTALYWYRQSLGQGLEFLIYFQGNSAPDKSGLPSDRFSAERTGGSVSTLTIQRTQQEDSAVYLCASSLGSGGPSKQFFGPGTRLTVL.

V usage is TRBV5-6 and J usage is TRBJ2-5; D remains unclear. This CDR3 spans 17 amino acids. Looked up from germline, CDR1 is SGHDT and CDR2 is YYEEEE. V lost 3 bases and J lost 0, with 18 bases in between. Here the CDR3 reads CASSSMRHLMYQETQYF. The CDR3, as DNA: TGTGCCAGCAGCTCGATGCGACACTTAATGTACCAAGAGACCCAGTACTTC.

This clonotype has more than one count but fewer than ten. The chain combines TRBV10-3 with TRBJ2-1; tentatively, D is TRBD2 (6 bases). The CDR3 runs 16 residues. The V gene lost 10 bases and the J gene lost 5 bases, with 24 bases spanning the gap. Germline CDR1 reads ENHRY; CDR2 reads SYGVKD. CDR3 bases: TGTGCCACTCGCCCCAGGAGGGCCCCGATGGACAATGAGCAGTTCTTC. Protein: CATRPRRAPMDNEQFF.

The V gene is TRBV20-1, the J gene TRBJ2-2; 8 nucleotides agree with TRBD2. CDR1 is DFQATT and CDR2 is SNEGSKA in the germline V gene (reference sequence). Trimming at V came to 8 bases and at J to 2 bases, leaving 13 bases not matched to a gene. The CDR3 sequence is 16 residues long. CDR3 sequence: CSTRASGPLNTGELFF. CDR3 bases: TGCAGTACCAGGGCTAGCGGGCCTTTAAACACCGGGGAGCTGTTTTTT.

The sample holds a few counts of this clonotype. V usage is TRBV20-1 and J usage is TRBJ1-6; no clear D gene. This CDR3 has 16 residues. V lost 3 bases, J lost 7 bases, and 19 bases lay in between. Germline V CDR1 and CDR2: DFQATT, SNEGSKA (reference sequence). The CDR3 DNA reads TGCAGTGCTAGGGACGGACGATCCCCCAGAAATTCACCCCTCCACTTT. Its translation is CSARDGRSPRNSPLHF.

This clonotype was observed many times. CDR3 residues: CSAKRGTDTQYF. The CDR3 nucleotides are TGCAGTGCTAAGCGCGGCACAGATACGCAGTATTTT. The rearrangement joins TRBV20-1 to TRBJ2-3; D uncertain. Germline CDR1 and CDR2: DFQATT and SNEGSKA (reference sequence). The CDR3 extends over 12 amino acids. The ends were cut back, 4 bases at V and 1 base at J, with 6 bases in the middle.

This sequence joins TRBV28 and TRBJ1-5; 8 nucleotides agree with TRBD1. CDR3 length: 15 residues. V was clipped by 3 bases and J by 10 bases; unmatched bases: 11. CDR1 and CDR2 from the germline V gene are MDHEN and SYDVKM. The DNA for the CDR3 is TGTGCCAGCAGTTTCCGGGACAGGCTTCTTAACCCCCAGCATTTT. Translating it yields CASSFRDRLLNPQHF. Full variable domain (remainder filled in from reference TRBV28 and TRBJ1-5): DVKVTQSSRYLVKRTGEKVFLECVQDMDHENMFWYRQDPGLGLRLIYFSYDVKMKEKGDIPEGYSVSREKKERFSLILESASTNQTSMYLCASSFRDRLLNPQHFGDGTRLSIL.

Only a few counts were recorded for this clonotype. The V call is TRBV6-2 or TRBV6-3, the J call TRBJ2-2; 7 bases match TRBD1. The CDR3 totals 17 residues. Germline-derived CDR1 and CDR2 are MNHEY and SVGEGT. The V gene end was trimmed by 4 bases and the J gene end by 7 bases; junction bases not matched to a gene: 15. For the CDR3, the DNA is TGTGCCAGCAGTTTTAACGCGGCAGGGGGATCGGTCGGGGAGCTGTTTTTT. It translates to CASSFNAAGGSVGELFF.

The genes are TRBV10-3 and TRBJ2-7, with 10 bases matching TRBD1. J lost 5 bases, V lost 6 bases, and 10 bases had no gene match. Germline CDR1 and CDR2: ENHRY and SYGVKD. The CDR3 has 15 residues. CDR3 in amino acids: CAISDRDRGKDEQYF. CDR3 DNA sequence: TGTGCCATCAGCGACAGGGACAGGGGCAAGGACGAGCAGTACTTC.

This clonotype was detected ten times or more. This chain joins TRBV11-1 and TRBJ1-1; no clear D gene. The V and J ends lost 1 base and 4 bases respectively, with 10 bases between them. The V gene's germline CDR1 is SGHAT and CDR2 FQDESV (reference sequence). The CDR3 runs to 14 residues. The CDR3 reads CASSLDGEGTEAFF. CDR3 sequence (DNA): TGTGCCAGCAGCTTAGACGGGGAAGGCACTGAAGCTTTCTTT.

This clonotype was found a few times. The chain employs TRBV7-8 and TRBJ2-5; perhaps TRBD2 as D (6 bases). Germline assignment: CDR1 SGHVS and CDR2 FQNEAQ. V was shortened by 1 base and J by 5 bases, with 8 bases between the two germline ends. The CDR3 is made up of 13 amino acids. The CDR3 coding sequence is TGTGCCAGCAGCTTAGAGAGCGGGGAGACCCAGTACTTC. Its translation is CASSLESGETQYF.

This clonotype was observed at least ten times. The chain is built from TRBV20-1 and TRBJ1-1; no firm D call. V shed 0 bases and J shed 1 base, with 9 bases lying between them. Germline CDR1 is DFQATT and CDR2 is SNEGSKA (reference sequence). The CDR3 spans 14 residues. The chain's CDR3 is CSARDSVPNTEAFF. DNA of the CDR3: TGCAGTGCTAGAGATTCCGTTCCGAACACTGAAGCTTTCTTT.

The chain is built from TRBV7-9 and TRBJ2-1; D might be TRBD1 (5 bases). Trimming removed 5 bases at V and 0 bases at J, with 14 bases between. CDR3 length: 16 amino acids. Germline CDR1 and CDR2: SEHNR and FQNEAQ (reference sequence). CDR3 residues: CASSPRQRSSYNEQFF. Written as DNA, the CDR3 is TGTGCCAGCAGCCCGAGACAGAGAAGCTCCTACAATGAGCAGTTCTTC.

The table lists this clonotype with many counts. This chain uses TRBV29-1 with TRBJ1-4; 7 nucleotides match TRBD1. Per the germline V gene, CDR1 is SQVTM and CDR2 is ANQGSEA. The CDR3 length is 13 residues. The J segment lost 7 bases and the V segment lost 4 bases, leaving 6 bases of the junction unmatched. In DNA, the CDR3 is TGCAGCGTTGGTTACAGGGGAGCTGAAAAACTGTTTTTT. Its translation: CSVGYRGAEKLFF.

This clonotype occurred many times. The rearrangement joins TRBV6-5 to TRBJ1-1; perhaps TRBD1 as D (6 bases). The CDR3 length is 12 residues. The V end was cut by 5 bases, the J end by 8 bases, with 12 bases between. The germline V gene encodes CDR1 MNHEY and CDR2 SVGAGI. The CDR3 spells CASSDYGTEAFF. The CDR3, as DNA: TGTGCCAGCAGTGACTACGGGACAGAAGCTTTCTTT.

The chain combines TRBV11-2 with TRBJ2-7, with D perhaps matching TRBD1 (6 bases). V lost 2 bases and J 2 bases, leaving 13 bases between the germline ends. Germline assignment: CDR1 SGHAT and CDR2 FQNNGV. This CDR3 spans 15 amino acids. DNA for the CDR3: TGTGCCAGCAGCTTAAGGAACAGGGCTACCTACGAGCAGTACTTC. Protein: CASSLRNRATYEQYF.

The rearrangement links TRBV7-6 to TRBJ2-3; D is uncertain. Germline values: CDR1 SGHVS, CDR2 FNYEAQ. The CDR3 spans 17 residues. Deletions cut 2 bases from V and 8 bases from J, with 23 bases between. The CDR3 region has the DNA TGTGCCAGCAGCTTACGGTACGGAGAGTTGGAGCTGGGTACGCAGTATTTT. Its protein is CASSLRYGELELGTQYF. The full variable domain, in which reference TRBV7-6 and TRBJ2-3 provide the parts outside the CDR3, is GAGVSQSPRYKVTKRGQDVALRCDPISGHVSLYWYRQALGQGPEFLTYFNYEAQQDKSGLPNDRFSAERPEGSISTLTIQRTEQRDSAMYRCASSLRYGELELGTQYFGPGTRLTVL.

J is TRBJ2-1 and V is TRBV6-4; no clear D gene. The V gene's germline CDR1 is MRHNA and CDR2 SNTAGT. CDR3 length equals 13 residues. The V gene lost 7 bases and the J gene lost 4 bases, with 11 bases spanning the gap. CDR3 residues: CASKPGRYNEQFF. The CDR3 bases are TGTGCCAGCAAACCGGGTCGTTACAATGAGCAGTTCTTC.